This TCR beta chain was sequenced in a study of blood T cell repertoires in COVID-19. This CDR3 comprises 12 residues. Looked up from germline, CDR1 is SGHAT and CDR2 is FQNNGV. The V end lost 4 bases, the J end lost 4 bases, and 5 bases lay between the germline ends. Measured with immunoSEQ multiplex PCR; TCRdb has only the in-frame clones, and not every one. The sample carries approximately 280,000 clones, around 88% recorded once. The sample was peripheral blood. This rearrangement joins TRBV11-2 to TRBJ2-1; D remains unclear. The receptor was derived from a woman younger than 45 who had recovered from COVID-19. This CDR3 is CASSSVYNEQFF. The CDR3 DNA is TGTGCCAGCAGCTCCGTATACAATGAGCAGTTCTTC.